The entry that follows covers one TCR beta chain sequence. The length of the CDR3 is 15 residues. Germline V CDR1 and CDR2: SGHNT, YENEEA. J was trimmed by 4 bases and V by 6 bases; bases with no gene match: 6. The data originate from a study of blood T cells in healthy people across ages. Combining a sample-barcoded 5' primer with a J-beta primer mix, a second PCR ran for roughly 6 to 11 cycles. TCRdb independently ran MiXCR on the 5' RACE reads; one entry per CDR3 protein. Among roughly 800,000 distinct CDR3 sequences listed, nearly 60% were seen once. Sequenced sample: blood. The chain joins TRBV11-3 to TRBJ2-1, with 10 positions matching TRBD2. The origin of this receptor is a man aged 25-45 years in good health. In nucleotides, the CDR3 is TGTGCCAGCAGTACTAGAGCGGGGGGGTACAATGAGCAGTTCTTC. This codes for CASSTRAGGYNEQFF.